This is a list of T cell receptor beta chains from one sample in a study of T-cell reconstitution after alpha-beta-depleted transplantation in children. A single record per CDR3 protein comes from TCRdb applying MiXCR to the PCR reads. The sample holds more than 300,000 distinct CDR3 sequences, around 15% seen once. Sequenced here: PBMCs, mostly from graft donor cells, sampled 360 days after TCRalphabeta/CD19-depleted stem cell transplant. These TCRs come from a male patient between 2 and 10 years old who had a stem cell transplant for acute lymphoblastic leukemia, so the T cells may come from the graft donor. Both conserved end residues are part of each CDR3. A D gene is named only where the DNA matches it firmly. Clone size is given for some rows only: seen once, a few or many times, or a class if the clone is expanded.

>.|TRBJ2-5|.|TRBV5-6
TGTGCCAGCAGCTTAATGGGACCGGCGGAGACCCAGTACTTC
CASSLMGPAETQYF
>.|TRBJ2-7|many|TRBV28
TGTGCCAGCTACTTCCTAGGGGAGCAGTACTTC
CASYFLGEQYF
>.|TRBJ1-5|many|TRBV12-3/TRBV12-4
TGTGCCAGCAGTGGGGGACTCCACGGAAATCAGCCCCAGCATTTT
CASSGGLHGNQPQHF
>.|TRBJ1-4|.|TRBV28
TGTGCCAGCAGTCCCCAATGGGAGGCCAGGAGTGAAAAACTGTTTTTT
CASSPQWEARSEKLFF
>.|TRBJ1-2|.|TRBV18
TGTGCCAGCTCACCACTTCCGGCCACAACTAGTTATGGCTACACCTTC
CASSPLPATTSYGYTF
>.|TRBJ2-7|.|TRBV7-2
TGTGCCAGCAGCCCAGACTCTGTGAGGTACTACGAGCAGTACTTC
CASSPDSVRYYEQYF
>TRBD2|TRBJ2-1|.|TRBV29-1
TGCAGCGTTGAAGGGCTAGCGGATTACTACAATGAGCAGTTCTTC
CSVEGLADYYNEQFF
>.|TRBJ2-1|many|TRBV5-1
TGCGCCAGCAGCTTGGGCACAGGTCAAGGGTTCTTC
CASSLGTGQGFF
>TRBD2|TRBJ2-1|many|TRBV27
TGTGCCAGCAGTTTGACTAGCGGGAGAATAAACAATGAGCAGTTCTTC
CASSLTSGRINNEQFF
>TRBD1|TRBJ1-6|many|TRBV20-1
TGCAGTGCCCCCGGGACAGCAAATTCACCCCTCCACTTT
CSAPGTANSPLHF
>.|TRBJ2-2|few|TRBV9
TGTGCCAGCAGCTTCGGGAGGGGGCCTTCGGGAGGGCACACCGGGGAGCTGTTTTTT
CASSFGRGPSGGHTGELFF
>TRBD2|TRBJ2-7|.|TRBV6-5
TGTGCCAGCAGTTATATGGGAGGGACTAGCGGTTCCTACGAGCAGTACTTC
CASSYMGGTSGSYEQYF
>.|TRBJ2-7|.|TRBV29-1
TGCAGCGTTGAACGGGGCAGAGCGAACGAGCAGTACTTC
CSVERGRANEQYF
>.|TRBJ2-7|.|TRBV7-2
TGTGCCAGCAGCTTATACGCACCGTCCTACGAGCAGTACTTC
CASSLYAPSYEQYF
>.|TRBJ2-1|.|TRBV2
TGTGCCAGCAGTGATACTTGGGGGGCGAATGAGCAGTTCTTC
CASSDTWGANEQFF
>TRBD1|TRBJ2-6|many|TRBV12-3/TRBV12-4
TGTGCCAGCAGAAGGACAGGAAACTCTGGGGCCAACGTCCTGACTTTC
CASRRTGNSGANVLTF
>TRBD1|TRBJ1-2|.|TRBV12-3/TRBV12-4
TGTGCCAGCAGTTTCCGGCAGGGGGGATCATATGGCTACACCTTC
CASSFRQGGSYGYTF
>.|TRBJ2-7|.|TRBV27
TGTGCCAGCAGTCTCTCAAGGTTGAGGGAGCAGTACTTC
CASSLSRLREQYF
>TRBD1|TRBJ1-1|.|TRBV6-1
TGTGCCAGCAGTCCCCAGGGGGCCCGTTACACTGAAGCTTTCTTT
CASSPQGARYTEAFF
>.|TRBJ2-5|.|TRBV5-1
TGCGCCAGCTCCAGGACTTTCCAAGAGACCCAGTACTTC
CASSRTFQETQYF
>TRBD2|TRBJ2-7|.|TRBV7-2
TGTGCCAGCAGCCGACAAGCGGGAGGGGACTTCTACGAGCAGTACTTC
CASSRQAGGDFYEQYF
>.|TRBJ2-1|.|TRBV3-1
TGTGCCAGCAGCCAAGCGTATGGGGCAGGTAGCTCCTACAATGAGCAGTTCTTC
CASSQAYGAGSSYNEQFF
>TRBD1|TRBJ2-1|few|TRBV10-2
TGCGCCAGCGATGGACAGGGACCCCACTACAATGAGCAGTTCTTC
CASDGQGPHYNEQFF
>.|TRBJ2-3|many|TRBV28
TGTGCCACCCAGACGTCTCCCACAGATACGCAGTATTTT
CATQTSPTDTQYF
>.|TRBJ2-5|few|TRBV7-2
TGTGCCAGCAGCTTAGCACACGGAGAGACCCAGTACTTC
CASSLAHGETQYF
>TRBD1|TRBJ2-7|few|TRBV7-3
TGTGCCAGCAGCTGGACAGGGAGTAGCGAGCAGTACTTC
CASSWTGSSEQYF
>.|TRBJ1-5|once|TRBV11-2
TGTGCCAGCAGCTTAGACAGGGTTGGGCATCAGCCCCAGCATTTT
CASSLDRVGHQPQHF
>.|TRBJ1-1|few|TRBV20-1
TGCAGTGCTAGAGATCTCGGACACTTGAACACTGAAGCTTTCTTT
CSARDLGHLNTEAFF
>TRBD1|TRBJ1-6|.|TRBV7-2
TGTGCCAGCAGCTTAGGGGGGACAGGCCTCCACTTT
CASSLGGTGLHF
>TRBD2|TRBJ2-1|few|TRBV28
TGTGCCAGCCTGTCTTGGGTAGCGGGTATGAATGAGCAGTTCTTC
CASLSWVAGMNEQFF
>TRBD1|TRBJ2-7|.|TRBV20-1
TGCAGTGCTGGGGACAGGGCGGGCCCCTACGAGCAGTACTTC
CSAGDRAGPYEQYF
>TRBD1|TRBJ2-5|few|TRBV28
TGTGCCAGCAGTTTAAACAGGGGTCAAGGAGAGACCCAGTACTTC
CASSLNRGQGETQYF
>TRBD1|TRBJ2-5|.|TRBV24-1
TGTGCCACCAGTTACGGGACAGGACAAGAGACCCAGTACTTC
CATSYGTGQETQYF
>TRBD2|TRBJ2-1|many|TRBV15
TGTGCCACCAGCAGAGACCGAAGCCTACTCAGCGGGAGGAATGAGCAGTTCTTC
CATSRDRSLLSGRNEQFF
>TRBD2|TRBJ2-1|.|TRBV20-1
TGCAGTGCCACCTATCGGACTAGCGGGACGTCCTTGAATGAGCAGTTCTTC
CSATYRTSGTSLNEQFF
>TRBD1|TRBJ2-3|few|TRBV10-3
TGTGCCATCAGTGAGCCAGACAGGGGGGCAGATACGCAGTATTTT
CAISEPDRGADTQYF
>TRBD1|TRBJ2-7|.|TRBV20-1
TGCAGTGCCACGACAGGGGACCGCTACGAGCAGTACTTC
CSATTGDRYEQYF